This passage covers 14 T cell receptor beta chains from one sample sequenced in a study of vaccination and CD4 T cells after COVID-19. These TCRs are of unknown antigen specificity. The Oncomine TCR Beta short-read assay was applied to DNA of cultured CD4+ T cells. MiXCR, applied by TCRdb to the PCR reads, yields one record per CDR3 protein. Of about 18,000 distinct CDR3 sequences listed, roughly 50% are singletons. Treatment given: approximately nine-day PBMC culture with coronavirus spike peptide pools or control peptides (ViraFEST assay). Material: CD4+ T cells from blood, cultured in vitro, obtained before SARS-CoV-2 vaccination. These receptors were obtained from a human donor who had recovered from COVID-19.

J is TRBJ1-6 and V is TRBV10-2; D is possibly TRBD1 (6 bases). The CDR3 contains 14 residues. Germline values: CDR1 WSHSY, CDR2 SAAADI. V lost 1 base and J 9 bases, leaving 10 bases between the germline ends. The CDR3 nucleotides are TGCGCCAGCAGTGAGTTGGGGGGGCGTTCACCCCTCCACTTT. Its translation is CASSELGGRSPLHF.

V is TRBV24-1 and J is TRBJ2-1, with 13 positions matching TRBD2. V trimming: 4 bases; J trimming: 7 bases; junction bases outside the gene matches: 12. CDR1 is KGHDR, CDR2 SFDVKD, per germline. The CDR3 consists of 18 residues. The DNA of the CDR3 is TGTGCCACCAGTGACCCCGGACTAGCGGGGGCCAAGGGGAATGAGCAGTTCTTC. Encoded protein: CATSDPGLAGAKGNEQFF.

This clonotype was detected only a few times. J is TRBJ2-5 and V is TRBV19; the match to TRBD1 covers 7 bases. Germline V lookup: CDR1 LNHDA, CDR2 SQIVND (reference sequence). The CDR3 contains 14 residues. V was clipped by 5 bases and J by 6 bases; unmatched bases: 9. The CDR3 region is CASSPQTGPQTQYF. The DNA of the CDR3 is TGTGCCAGTAGTCCTCAGACAGGGCCCCAGACCCAGTACTTC.

This rearrangement joins TRBV6-5 to TRBJ2-7; perhaps TRBD2 as D (5 bases). The CDR3 sequence is 15 residues long. From germline, CDR1 is MNHEY and CDR2 SVGAGI. V was trimmed by 0 bases and J by 0 bases, leaving 9 bases between them. CDR3: CASSYSGDSSYEQYF. The CDR3 DNA reads TGTGCCAGCAGTTACTCCGGGGATAGCTCCTACGAGCAGTACTTC.

Note on this clonotype: Germline is not matched at one junction end, which may reflect a read error. The V and J genes are TRBV6-5 and TRBJ2-3; 12 bases align to TRBD1. The V gene's germline CDR1 is MNHEY and CDR2 SVGAGI. The CDR3 spans 16 residues. DNA of the CDR3: TGTGCCAGCAGTTACTCCGGGACAGGGGGCACCGATACGCAGTATTTT. Translated, it gives CASSYSGTGGTDTQYF.

The chain is built from TRBV7-8 and TRBJ1-2; D remains unclear. Trimming took off 5 bases at V and 3 bases at J, with 4 bases between the two ends. CDR1 is SGHVS, CDR2 FQNEAQ, per germline. CDR3 size: 11 residues. This chain's CDR3 is CASSTDYGYTF. The DNA of the CDR3 is TGTGCCAGCAGCACAGACTATGGCTACACCTTC.

This chain joins TRBV20-1 and TRBJ2-1, with 13 bases matching TRBD2. Unmatched junction bases numbered 5, after V lost 1 base and J lost 8 bases. Germline V CDR1 and CDR2: DFQATT, SNEGSKA (reference sequence). The CDR3 covers 15 residues. CDR3 DNA sequence: TGCAGTGCTAGAGTCCCAACTAGCGGGGGGGATGAGCAGTTCTTC. It translates to CSARVPTSGGDEQFF.

The chain couples TRBV2 to TRBJ1-1; D not resolved. The CDR3 sequence is 12 residues long. Trimming took off 3 bases at V and 6 bases at J, with 8 bases between the two ends. CDR1 is SNHLY and CDR2 is FYNNEI in the germline V gene. CDR3 DNA: TGTGCCAGCAGTGAGGTGGAGGCTGAAGCTTTCTTT. Translating it yields CASSEVEAEAFF.

This chain joins TRBV6-1 and TRBJ1-5; 7 bases match TRBD1. This CDR3 is built from 14 residues. CDR1 and CDR2 (germline): MNHNS, SASEGT. V lost 6 bases, J lost 3 bases, and 5 bases stayed unmatched. CDR3 protein: CASRPRGSNQPQHF. The CDR3 DNA reads as TGTGCCAGCAGGCCCAGGGGGTCCAATCAGCCCCAGCATTTT.

This chain joins TRBV7-8 and TRBJ1-3; D might be TRBD1 (6 bases). The CDR3 is made up of 16 amino acids. Per germline, CDR1 SGHVS and CDR2 FQNEAQ. V was cut by 3 bases and J by 0 bases, with 12 bases left in between. CDR3 sequence (DNA): TGTGCCAGCAGCTTCGGGGACACGGGCTCTGGAAACACCATATATTTT. This codes for CASSFGDTGSGNTIYF. Full variable domain (outside the CDR3, taken from reference TRBV7-8 and TRBJ1-3): GAGVSQSPRYKVAKRGQDVALRCDPISGHVSLFWYQQALGQGPEFLTYFQNEAQLDKSGLPSDRFFAERPEGSVSTLKIQRTQQEDSAVYLCASSFGDTGSGNTIYFGEGSWLTVV.

This clonotype was counted a few times. The V call is TRBV6-1, the J call TRBJ2-7; D not certain. The CDR3 is 12 amino acids. Germline loops: CDR1 MNHNS, CDR2 SASEGT. The germline V and J ends were trimmed by 9 bases and 2 bases, with 11 bases remaining between them. In DNA form, the CDR3 reads TGTGCCAGGACGGAGACGCCCTACGAGCAGTACTTC. As protein: CARTETPYEQYF.

This chain joins TRBV7-3 and TRBJ1-1, with 8 nucleotides matching TRBD1. The germline V gene has CDR1 SGHTA and CDR2 FQGTGA. The V gene end was trimmed by 4 bases and the J gene end by 4 bases; junction bases not matched to a gene: 11. The length of the CDR3 is 16 residues. CDR3 DNA sequence: TGTGCCAGCAGCTCGCCATGGACAGGGATGAGCACTGAAGCTTTCTTT. Protein: CASSSPWTGMSTEAFF.

The V gene is TRBV25-1, the J gene TRBJ2-1; tentatively, D is TRBD1 or TRBD2 (5 bases each). Germline lookup yields CDR1 MGHDK and CDR2 SYGVNS. The CDR3 sequence is 10 residues long. V lost 6 bases, J lost 9 bases, and 6 bases lay in between. In DNA form, the CDR3 reads TGTGCCAGCAGGGGGACTGAGCAGTTCTTC. Its protein product is CASRGTEQFF. Variable domain in full (rest from reference TRBV25-1 and TRBJ2-1): EADIYQTPRYLVIGTGKKITLECSQTMGHDKMYWYQQDPGMELHLIHYSYGVNSTEKGDLSSESTVSRIRTEHFPLTLESARPSHTSQYLCASRGTEQFFGPGTRLTVL.

This clonotype showed up just a few times. The gene calls are TRBV11-2 and TRBJ2-5, with D tentatively TRBD1 or TRBD2 (5 bases each). The CDR3 is made up of 13 amino acids. CDR1 is SGHAT and CDR2 is FQNNGV in the germline V gene. The germline V and J ends were trimmed by 2 bases and 5 bases, with 9 bases remaining between them. CDR3 nucleotides: TGTGCCAGCAGCTTACCCGGGGCCGAGACCCAGTACTTC. Translation gives CASSLPGAETQYF.